Detailed here is one T cell receptor (beta chain). Its antigen is undetermined. Generated by immunoSEQ multiplex PCR, the TCRdb table keeps only in-frame clones and is missing some. The sample has roughly 30,000 clones, 75% to 90% seen once. This record belongs to a study of T cell responses to AZD1222 COVID-19 vaccine. Study conclusions and caveats: The number of AZD1222 recipients seropositive at baseline was only six. Spike-specific TCR breadth and depth grew following two AZD1222 doses. Unmutated variant regions reportedly attract nearly half of all spike-specific TCRs. Donors skewed white British and female; clonal diversity was possibly underestimated.

With V trimmed by 5 bases and J by 4 bases, 7 bases remained unmatched. Per germline, CDR1 SGHAT and CDR2 FQDESV (reference sequence). The CDR3 is 14 residues long. The V and J genes are TRBV11-1 and TRBJ2-5, with 7 nucleotides matching TRBD2. The receptor comes from an adult in good health. The specimen comprised peripheral blood, sampled on day 0 of AZD1222 vaccination. The CDR3 region has the DNA TGTGCCAGCAGCCCACCGGGAGGCCTAGAGACCCAGTACTTC. It codes for CASSPPGGLETQYF.